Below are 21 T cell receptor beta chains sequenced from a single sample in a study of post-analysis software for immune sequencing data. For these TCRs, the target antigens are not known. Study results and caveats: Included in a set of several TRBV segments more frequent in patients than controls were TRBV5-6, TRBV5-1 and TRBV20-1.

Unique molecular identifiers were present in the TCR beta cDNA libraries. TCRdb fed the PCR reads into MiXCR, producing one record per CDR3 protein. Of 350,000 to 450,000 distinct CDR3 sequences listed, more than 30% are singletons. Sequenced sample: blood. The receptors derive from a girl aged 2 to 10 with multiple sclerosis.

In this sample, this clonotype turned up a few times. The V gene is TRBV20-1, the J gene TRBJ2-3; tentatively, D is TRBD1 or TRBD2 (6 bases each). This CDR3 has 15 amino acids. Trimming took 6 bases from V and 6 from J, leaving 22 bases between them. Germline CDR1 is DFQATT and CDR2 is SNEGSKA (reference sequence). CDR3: CSAAPFRGRRDTQYF. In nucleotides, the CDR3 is TGCAGTGCCGCCCCGTTTCGGGGGCGCCGGGATACGCAGTATTTT.

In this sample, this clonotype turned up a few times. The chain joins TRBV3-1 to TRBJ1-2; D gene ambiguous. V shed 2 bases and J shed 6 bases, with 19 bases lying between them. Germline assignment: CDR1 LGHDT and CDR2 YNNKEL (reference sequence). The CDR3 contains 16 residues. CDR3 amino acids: CASSQSQIKTPDGYTF. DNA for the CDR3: TGTGCCAGCAGCCAAAGTCAAATTAAGACCCCAGATGGCTACACCTTC.

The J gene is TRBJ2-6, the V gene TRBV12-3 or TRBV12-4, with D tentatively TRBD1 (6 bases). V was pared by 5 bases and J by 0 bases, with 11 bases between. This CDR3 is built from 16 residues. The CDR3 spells CASSLGGASGANVLTF. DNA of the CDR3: TGTGCCAGCAGTCTTGGGGGCGCCTCTGGGGCCAACGTCCTGACTTTC.

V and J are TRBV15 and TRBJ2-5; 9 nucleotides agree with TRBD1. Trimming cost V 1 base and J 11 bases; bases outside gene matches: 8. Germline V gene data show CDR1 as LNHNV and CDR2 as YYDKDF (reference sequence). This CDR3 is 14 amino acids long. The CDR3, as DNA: TGTGCCACCAGCAGAGTGGACAGGGGTAATGAGCAGTACTTC. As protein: CATSRVDRGNEQYF.

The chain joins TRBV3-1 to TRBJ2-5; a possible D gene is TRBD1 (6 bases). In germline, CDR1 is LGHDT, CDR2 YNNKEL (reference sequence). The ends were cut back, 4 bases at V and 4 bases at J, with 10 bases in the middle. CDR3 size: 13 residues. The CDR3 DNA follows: TGTGCCAGCAGCCTCACAGGGTCAGAGACCCAGTACTTC. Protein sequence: CASSLTGSETQYF.

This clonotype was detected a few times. The CDR3 is CASTHRADTQYF. The CDR3 coding sequence is TGTGCCAGCACACACAGGGCGGATACGCAGTATTTT. The chain couples TRBV2 to TRBJ2-3; D perhaps matches TRBD1 (6 bases). V lost 7 bases and J 6 bases, leaving 11 bases between the germline ends. The CDR3 sequence is 12 residues long. Germline CDR1 reads SNHLY; CDR2 reads FYNNEI.

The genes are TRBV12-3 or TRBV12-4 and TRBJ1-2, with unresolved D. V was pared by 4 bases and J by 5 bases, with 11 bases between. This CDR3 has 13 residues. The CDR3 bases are TGTGCCAGCAGTTCCTGGGAGAGATATGGCTACACCTTC. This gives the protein CASSSWERYGYTF.

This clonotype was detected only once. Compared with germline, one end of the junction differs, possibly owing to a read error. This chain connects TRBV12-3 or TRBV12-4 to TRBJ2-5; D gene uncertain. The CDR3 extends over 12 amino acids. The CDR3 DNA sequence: TGTGCCTGCAGTTTCGTAGGCGAGACCCAGTACTTC. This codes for CACSFVGETQYF.

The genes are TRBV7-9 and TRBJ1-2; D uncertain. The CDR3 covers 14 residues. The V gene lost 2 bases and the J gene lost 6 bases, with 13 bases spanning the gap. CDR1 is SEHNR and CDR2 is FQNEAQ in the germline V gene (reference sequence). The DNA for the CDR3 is TGTGCCAGCAGCTTAACACAGTCTCCCGATGGCTACACCTTC. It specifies CASSLTQSPDGYTF.

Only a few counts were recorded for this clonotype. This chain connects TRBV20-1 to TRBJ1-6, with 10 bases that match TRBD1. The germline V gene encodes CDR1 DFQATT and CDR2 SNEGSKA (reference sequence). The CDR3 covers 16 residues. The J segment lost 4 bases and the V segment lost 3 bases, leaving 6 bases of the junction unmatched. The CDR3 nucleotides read TGCAGTGCTAGGAGGGGGGACAGGGGTTATAATTCACCCCTCCACTTT. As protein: CSARRGDRGYNSPLHF.

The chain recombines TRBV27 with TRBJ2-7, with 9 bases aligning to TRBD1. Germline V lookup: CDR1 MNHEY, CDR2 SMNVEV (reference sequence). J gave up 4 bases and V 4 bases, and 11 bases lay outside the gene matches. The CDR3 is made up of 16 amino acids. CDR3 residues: CASSSVPGQGGYEQYF. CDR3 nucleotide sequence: TGTGCCAGCAGTTCGGTACCGGGACAGGGAGGGTACGAGCAGTACTTC.

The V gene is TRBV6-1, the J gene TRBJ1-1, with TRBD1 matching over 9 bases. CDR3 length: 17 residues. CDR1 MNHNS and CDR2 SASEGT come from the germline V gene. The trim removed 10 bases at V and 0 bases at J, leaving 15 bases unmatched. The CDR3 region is CANRKQGARVMNTEAFF. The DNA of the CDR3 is TGTGCCAACAGAAAACAGGGGGCCAGGGTTATGAACACTGAAGCTTTCTTT.

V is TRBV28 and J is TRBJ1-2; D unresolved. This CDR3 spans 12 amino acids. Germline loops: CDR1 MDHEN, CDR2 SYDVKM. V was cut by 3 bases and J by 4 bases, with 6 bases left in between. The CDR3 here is CASSLSSYGYTF. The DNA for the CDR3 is TGTGCCAGCAGTTTGTCCAGCTATGGCTACACCTTC.

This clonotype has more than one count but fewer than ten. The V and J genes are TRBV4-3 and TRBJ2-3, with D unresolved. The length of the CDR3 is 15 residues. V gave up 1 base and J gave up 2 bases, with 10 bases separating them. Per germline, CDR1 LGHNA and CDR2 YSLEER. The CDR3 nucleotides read TGCGCCAGCAGCCAAGGTGGGATCCACACAGATACGCAGTATTTT. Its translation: CASSQGGIHTDTQYF.

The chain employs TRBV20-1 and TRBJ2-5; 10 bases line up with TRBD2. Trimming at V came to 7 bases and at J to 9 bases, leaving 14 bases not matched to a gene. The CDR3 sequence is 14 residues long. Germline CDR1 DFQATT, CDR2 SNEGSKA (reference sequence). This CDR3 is CSVSLLAGVEAQYF. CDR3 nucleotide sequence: TGCAGTGTTAGTCTCCTAGCGGGGGTGGAAGCCCAGTACTTC.

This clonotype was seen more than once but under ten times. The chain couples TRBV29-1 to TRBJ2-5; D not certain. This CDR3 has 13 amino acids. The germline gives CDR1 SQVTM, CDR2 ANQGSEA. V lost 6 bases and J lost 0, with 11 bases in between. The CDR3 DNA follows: TGCAGCGTCTCAGATACGTACCAAGAGACCCAGTACTTC. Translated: CSVSDTYQETQYF. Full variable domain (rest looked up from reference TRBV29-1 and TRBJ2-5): SAVISQKPSRDICQRGTSLTIQCQVDSQVTMMFWYRQQPGQSLTLIATANQGSEATYESGFVIDKFPISRPNLTFSTLTVSNMSPEDSSIYLCSVSDTYQETQYFGPGTRLLVL.

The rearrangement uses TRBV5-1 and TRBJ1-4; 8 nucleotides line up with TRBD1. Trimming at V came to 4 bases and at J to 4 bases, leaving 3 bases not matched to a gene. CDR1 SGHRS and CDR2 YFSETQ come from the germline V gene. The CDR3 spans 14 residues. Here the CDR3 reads CASSPDRGNEKLFF. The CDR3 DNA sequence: TGCGCCAGCAGCCCTGACAGGGGTAATGAAAAACTGTTTTTT.

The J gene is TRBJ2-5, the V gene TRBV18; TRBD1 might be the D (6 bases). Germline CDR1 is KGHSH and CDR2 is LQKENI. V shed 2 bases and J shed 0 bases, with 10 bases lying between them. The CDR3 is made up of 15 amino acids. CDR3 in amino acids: CASSPLGTNQETQYF. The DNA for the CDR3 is TGTGCCAGCTCACCATTAGGGACAAACCAAGAGACCCAGTACTTC.

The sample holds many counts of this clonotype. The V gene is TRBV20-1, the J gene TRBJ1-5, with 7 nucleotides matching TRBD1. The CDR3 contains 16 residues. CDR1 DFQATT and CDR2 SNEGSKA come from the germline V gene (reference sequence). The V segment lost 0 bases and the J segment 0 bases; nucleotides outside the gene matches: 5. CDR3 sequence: CSARDMTGISNQPQHF. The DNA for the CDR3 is TGCAGTGCTAGAGATATGACAGGGATTAGCAATCAGCCCCAGCATTTT.

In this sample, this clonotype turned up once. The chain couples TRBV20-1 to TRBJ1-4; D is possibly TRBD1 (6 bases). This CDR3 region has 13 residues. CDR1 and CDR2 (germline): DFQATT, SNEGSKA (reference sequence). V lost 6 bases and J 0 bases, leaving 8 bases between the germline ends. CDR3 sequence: CSAGGSTNEKLFF. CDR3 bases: TGCAGTGCAGGGGGTTCAACTAATGAAAAACTGTTTTTT.

DNA of the CDR3: TGTGCCAGCAGCTTAGCGCATGTCCGGGACCGAACCTCCTACGAGCAGTACTTC. It yields the protein CASSLAHVRDRTSYEQYF. J is TRBJ2-7 and V is TRBV7-9, with D perhaps given as TRBD1 or TRBD2 (5 bases each). The ends were cut back, 0 bases at V and 0 bases at J, with 18 bases in the middle. CDR1 is SEHNR and CDR2 is FQNEAQ in the germline V gene (reference sequence). The CDR3 spans 18 residues. Drawing the rest from reference TRBV7-9 and TRBJ2-7, the complete variable domain is DTGVSQNPRHKITKRGQNVTFRCDPISEHNRLYWYRQTLGQGPEFLTYFQNEAQLEKSRLLSDRFSAERPKGSFSTLEIQRTEQGDSAMYLCASSLAHVRDRTSYEQYFGPGTRLTVT.